This T cell receptor beta chain was sequenced during a study of T-cell memory formation after mild COVID-19. Germline values: CDR1 SEHNR, CDR2 FQNEAQ (reference sequence). Trimming pared 1 base from V and 0 bases from J, leaving 14 bases between. The length of the CDR3 is 17 residues. 5'RACE with constant-segment primers yielded barcoded, UMI-tagged TCR alpha and TCR beta cDNA libraries. TCRdb reprocessed the 5' RACE reads with MiXCR, giving one entry per CDR3 protein. Altogether hundreds of thousands of distinct CDR3 sequences are present, about 20% being singletons, with the ten largest covering about 12%.

The TCR comes from an adult woman who had mild COVID-19 (a few samples of this study predate the infection). Cell type and time point are not known. The source material was PBMCs or a T cell subset sorted from them (not recorded which). This chain links TRBV7-9 with TRBJ2-3; D perhaps matches TRBD2 (6 bases). This CDR3 is CASSLVATRDSTDTQYF. CDR3 DNA: TGTGCCAGCAGCTTAGTGGCGACTAGAGATAGCACAGATACGCAGTATTTT.